These 15 T cell receptor beta chains came from one sample sequenced in a study of T-cell memory formation after mild COVID-19. Via MiXCR, TCRdb re-called the 5' RACE reads, giving one row per CDR3 protein. In the table there are roughly 580,000 distinct CDR3 sequences, about 20% of which are singletons. The sample consisted of PBMCs or a T cell subset sorted from them (not recorded which). The receptors derive from an adult woman who had mild COVID-19 (a few samples of this study predate the infection). Cell type and time point are not known.

V gene TRBV27 combines with J gene TRBJ2-7; no clear D. The CDR3 consists of 15 residues. V was trimmed by 6 bases and J by 3 bases, leaving 18 bases between them. CDR1 and CDR2 from the germline V gene are MNHEY and SMNVEV (reference sequence). The CDR3 loop reads CASRTLRTSFYEQYF. CDR3 nucleotides: TGTGCCAGCAGGACCCTCAGGACGAGCTTCTACGAGCAGTACTTC.

The gene calls are TRBV20-1 and TRBJ2-1; perhaps D is TRBD1 or TRBD2 (7 bases each). The V gene lost 3 bases and the J gene lost 9 bases, with 15 bases spanning the gap. Germline assignment: CDR1 DFQATT and CDR2 SNEGSKA (reference sequence). The CDR3 spans 13 residues. CDR3 coding DNA: TGCAGTGCTAGCGGGGGGACAGTGATTGAGCAGTTCTTC. Protein: CSASGGTVIEQFF.

This clonotype has more than one count but fewer than ten. The rearrangement links TRBV12-3 or TRBV12-4 to TRBJ2-3; D may be TRBD1 (5 bases). Trimming shortened V by 3 bases and J by 4 bases, and 11 bases separated the two germline ends. The CDR3 consists of 14 residues. The CDR3 spells CASSFQGFADTQYF. In DNA, the CDR3 is TGTGCCAGCAGTTTCCAGGGTTTTGCAGATACGCAGTATTTT.

V is TRBV27 and J is TRBJ2-2; D is unclear. V dropped 5 bases and J dropped 5 bases, with 15 bases sitting between them. The CDR3 contains 15 residues. The germline CDR1 and CDR2 sequences are MNHEY and SMNVEV (reference sequence). In nucleotides, the CDR3 is TGTGCCAGCAGTATTGAAGCCGTGGTGACCGGGGAGCTGTTTTTT. Translated, it gives CASSIEAVVTGELFF.

This clonotype came up a few times. The rearrangement joins TRBV24-1 to TRBJ2-1, with 10 bases matching TRBD1. J was trimmed by 12 bases and V by 4 bases; bases with no gene match: 14. CDR1 is KGHDR, CDR2 SFDVKD, per germline. This CDR3 has 16 residues. The CDR3 DNA reads TGTGCCACCAGTGAGACCGGGACAGGGGCCATGGGGGGGCAGTTCTTC. Its translation: CATSETGTGAMGGQFF.

The rearrangement joins TRBV29-1 to TRBJ2-6; tentative D call: TRBD1 (5 bases). CDR1 SQVTM and CDR2 ANQGSEA come from the germline V gene. The CDR3 runs to 16 residues. The CDR3 protein is CRVLPYRPSGANVLTF. The CDR3 DNA reads TGCAGAGTTCTTCCATACAGGCCCTCTGGGGCCAACGTCCTGACTTTC.

This clonotype was seen a handful of times. The rearrangement links TRBV6-5 to TRBJ2-7; 8 bases are shared with TRBD2. The CDR3 is 15 residues long. Per germline, CDR1 MNHEY and CDR2 SVGAGI. After removal of 7 bases from V and 0 bases from J, the junction contained 8 bases not matched to a gene. CDR3 protein: CASTKQAGGSYEQYF. CDR3 sequence (DNA): TGTGCCAGCACCAAACAGGCGGGAGGCTCCTACGAGCAGTACTTC.

This clonotype appeared a few times. The chain employs TRBV20-1 and TRBJ2-1, with 13 nucleotides matching TRBD2. Germline V CDR1 and CDR2: DFQATT, SNEGSKA (reference sequence). CDR3 length: 17 amino acids. J was trimmed by 8 bases and V by 1 base; bases with no gene match: 11. DNA for the CDR3: TGCAGTGCTAGAGCCCTACTACTAGCGGGAGGGGCAGATGAGCAGTTCTTC. Translated: CSARALLLAGGADEQFF.

This clonotype appeared a few times. This chain links TRBV5-5 with TRBJ2-2; no clear D. Germline CDR1 SGHKS, CDR2 YYEKEE (reference sequence). Trimming took 1 base from V and 2 from J, leaving 9 bases between them. There are 15 residues in the CDR3. CDR3 in DNA: TGTGCCAGCAGCTTGTACAGTTATAACACCGGGGAGCTGTTTTTT. Residues: CASSLYSYNTGELFF.

This clonotype was seen once. V usage is TRBV3-1 and J usage is TRBJ2-3; a weak D match, TRBD2 (7 bases). The CDR3 loop spans 16 amino acids. Trimming removed 0 bases from V and 1 base from J, with 11 bases in between. Per germline, CDR1 LGHDT and CDR2 YNNKEL (reference sequence). The CDR3 region is CASSQERGQGTDTQYF. The CDR3 DNA sequence: TGTGCCAGCAGCCAAGAGCGGGGGCAGGGCACAGATACGCAGTATTTT.

This clonotype was detected a few times. This sequence joins TRBV20-1 and TRBJ2-7; D gene unclear. V lost 1 base and J 2 bases, leaving 6 bases between the germline ends. CDR3 length: 12 residues. CDR1 is DFQATT and CDR2 is SNEGSKA in the germline V gene (reference sequence). The CDR3 DNA reads TGCAGTGCTAGAGGCCTACCCTACGAGCAGTACTTC. This encodes CSARGLPYEQYF.

The V and J genes are TRBV20-1 and TRBJ1-1; possibly TRBD1 for D (5 bases). This CDR3 has 15 residues. Germline V gives CDR1 DFQATT, CDR2 SNEGSKA (reference sequence). Trimming took off 5 bases at V and 5 bases at J, with 21 bases between the two ends. Here the CDR3 reads CSARGGWVRNTEAFF. For the CDR3, the DNA is TGCAGTGCTCGGGGGGGTTGGGTCAGGAATACTGAAGCTTTCTTT.

This clonotype was observed a few times. The rearrangement links TRBV20-1 to TRBJ1-5; the D gene is possibly TRBD1 (5 bases). Germline CDR1 reads DFQATT; CDR2 reads SNEGSKA (reference sequence). V lost 7 bases and J lost 6, with 10 bases in between. The CDR3 runs 11 residues. CDR3 DNA sequence: TGCAGTGTTCAGGGAGGTCAGCCCCAGCATTTT. It is translated as CSVQGGQPQHF.

The V gene is TRBV19, the J gene TRBJ1-2; the D gene is possibly TRBD1 (5 bases). This CDR3 is 14 amino acids long. Trimming pared 4 bases from V and 7 bases from J, leaving 16 bases between. Germline assignment: CDR1 LNHDA and CDR2 SQIVND (reference sequence). The DNA for the CDR3 is TGTGCCAGTAGTAACCAAGGGGTAGATGCTGGCTACACCTTC. Its translation: CASSNQGVDAGYTF.

This clonotype was detected only a few times. V and J are TRBV12-3 or TRBV12-4 and TRBJ2-7; TRBD2 matches at 10 bases. This CDR3 has 13 amino acids. Losses at the gene ends were 8 bases for V and 3 bases for J; bases not matched to a gene: 4. Written as DNA, the CDR3 is TGTGCCAGCGCGGGACTAGCGAGCTACGAGCAGTACTTC. Its translation is CASAGLASYEQYF.